A selection of T cell receptor beta chains follows, all from one sample in a study of T cell changes during pregnancy in multiple sclerosis. The assay was immunoSEQ multiplex PCR, and TCRdb's table has in-frame clones only and misses some. The sample yields 90,000 to 100,000 clones, 80% to 95% seen once. The sequencing here drew on peripheral blood, taken in the first trimester of pregnancy. The receptors originated from a female donor with multiple sclerosis, enrolled in a pregnancy study. The CDR3 runs from the conserved cysteine through the conserved F or W. D genes are given only for firm matches. Part of the rows lack a size; the others show once, few, many or a class for expanded clones.

clone size,D gene,J gene,V gene,CDR3 DNA,CDR3 protein
NA,NA,TRBJ1-2,TRBV7-9,TGTGCCAGCAGTCCCTTGTATGATGGCTACACCTTC,CASSPLYDGYTF
NA,TRBD1,TRBJ1-5,TRBV7-9,TGTGCCAGCAGCCCCGGTACAGGGGTCGGTCAGCCCCAGCATTTT,CASSPGTGVGQPQHF
NA,TRBD2,TRBJ2-1,TRBV5-1,TGCGCCAGCAGCCAACTAGCGGGAGGGGGCAATGAGCAGTTCTTC,CASSQLAGGGNEQFF
NA,NA,TRBJ1-2,TRBV5-6,TGTGCCAGCAGCTTGCTAACAGAAGGCTACACCTTC,CASSLLTEGYTF
once,TRBD2,TRBJ2-1,TRBV5-4,TGTGCCAGCAGCTTGGCGGGAGGGCCTGGAAATGAGCAGTTCTTC,CASSLAGGPGNEQFF
NA,NA,TRBJ1-2,TRBV6-5,TGTGCCAGCAGTAACGGGTATGGCTACACCTTC,CASSNGYGYTF
NA,TRBD1,TRBJ2-7,TRBV5-1,TGCGCCAGCAGCTTGGATGGACAGGGGGCTCTCGGGTCCTACGAGCAGTACTTC,CASSLDGQGALGSYEQYF
NA,NA,TRBJ2-3,TRBV6-4,TGTGCCAGCAGTGACTCGATTACTGGGAGAGGTACGCAGTATTTT,CASSDSITGRGTQYF
NA,TRBD1,TRBJ1-2,TRBV4-3,TGCGCCAGCAGCCAATTTCCCCGACAGGGTCTCAACTATGGCTACACCTTC,CASSQFPRQGLNYGYTF
NA,NA,TRBJ2-1,TRBV28,TGTGCCAGCAGTTTATTTGACAGTTACAATGAGCAGTTCTTC,CASSLFDSYNEQFF
NA,TRBD1,TRBJ1-5,TRBV7-9,TGTGCCAGCAGCTTTGGACAGGATCAGCCCCAGCATTTT,CASSFGQDQPQHF
NA,NA,TRBJ2-7,TRBV30,TGTGCCTGGAGTGCCCTAGCCGTGATGGGGGAGCAGTACTTC,CAWSALAVMGEQYF
NA,NA,TRBJ2-2,TRBV11-2,TGTGCCAGCAGCTTAGGTCCATTAAGCGCCGGGGAGCTGTTTTTT,CASSLGPLSAGELFF
NA,NA,TRBJ2-5,TRBV7-2,TGTGCCAGCAGCTTAGGAAGGTCGGCGGGACCGAACGAGTACTTC,CASSLGRSAGPNEYF
NA,TRBD1,TRBJ1-1,TRBV6-1,TGTGCCAGCATGGGGACAGCAACGCTCGAAGCTTTCTTT,CASMGTATLEAFF
NA,NA,TRBJ2-1,TRBV29-1,TGCAGCGTTGAAGATCCTGGGAGCTCCTACAATGAGCAGTTCTTC,CSVEDPGSSYNEQFF
NA,TRBD2,TRBJ2-7,TRBV14,TGTGCCAGCAGTCGGGGGGGCACCTTCTACGAGCAGTACTTC,CASSRGGTFYEQYF
NA,NA,TRBJ2-3,TRBV7-9,TGTGCCAGCAGCTTGATGGCGGGGAGCACAGATACGCAGTATTTT,CASSLMAGSTDTQYF
NA,TRBD2,TRBJ2-2,TRBV28,TGTGCCAGCAGTGTAGGGACTAATCCCGGGGAGCTGTTTTTT,CASSVGTNPGELFF
NA,TRBD2,TRBJ2-7,TRBV4-1,TGCGCCAGCAGCCAAGAACGGCGGGAGGGAACCTACGAGCAGTACTTC,CASSQERREGTYEQYF
NA,TRBD2,TRBJ2-1,TRBV10-2,TGCGCCAGCAGTGATTATCGGACTAGCGGGAGTTATGAGCAGTTCTTC,CASSDYRTSGSYEQFF
NA,NA,TRBJ1-5,TRBV30,TGTGCCTGGAGTGTACAGAGTAGGCAGCCCCAGCATTTT,CAWSVQSRQPQHF
NA,NA,TRBJ2-4,TRBV11-1,TGTGCCAGCAGCTTACAGGCCATTAGGGCCAAAAACATTCAGTACTTC,CASSLQAIRAKNIQYF
NA,TRBD2,TRBJ2-7,TRBV19,TGTGCCAGTTCTCCGGGACTAGCGGCCTCCTACGAGCAGTACTTC,CASSPGLAASYEQYF
NA,NA,TRBJ1-2,TRBV5-1,TGCGCCAGCAGCTTGGATGTCGGGGTCTATGGCTACACCTTC,CASSLDVGVYGYTF
NA,TRBD1,TRBJ2-2,TRBV25-1,TGTGCCAGCAGCATACAGGGGGCCCTGAACACCGGGGAGCTGTTTTTT,CASSIQGALNTGELFF
NA,NA,TRBJ1-1,TRBV2,TGTGCCAGCGGGCGAGCACCGAAAGCTTTCTTT,CASGRAPKAFF
NA,NA,TRBJ2-2,TRBV27,TGTGCCAGCAGGAAAAGCCGGGGAGCCACCGGGGAGCTGTTTTTT,CASRKSRGATGELFF
NA,TRBD1,TRBJ1-2,TRBV9,TGTGCCAGCAGCGCCCCTTCAGGGGGCGCGCCTGTTAACTATGGCTACACCTTC,CASSAPSGGAPVNYGYTF
NA,NA,TRBJ1-1,TRBV19,TGTGCCAGTAGTATAGGGGCAGGGGAGGGCACTGAAGCTTTCTTT,CASSIGAGEGTEAFF
once,NA,TRBJ1-4,TRBV19,TGTGCCAGTAGTATCTTTTCCAGACAGGTGGGGCCTGAAAAACTGTTTTTT,CASSIFSRQVGPEKLFF
NA,TRBD1,TRBJ2-7,TRBV7-9,TGTGCCAGCAGCTTTGACAGGGGACCCTACGAGCAGTACTTC,CASSFDRGPYEQYF
NA,NA,TRBJ1-1,TRBV5-1,TGCGCCAGCAGCTTGGGCAGAAACATGAACACTGAAGCTTTCTTT,CASSLGRNMNTEAFF
once,NA,TRBJ2-7,TRBV28,TGTGCCAGCAGTTTATTAGCCGAGCAGTACTTC,CASSLLAEQYF
once,NA,TRBJ2-7,TRBV27,TGTGCCAGCAGTTGGGGGGGGCGAGGCTCCTACGAGCAGTACTTC,CASSWGGRGSYEQYF
NA,TRBD2,TRBJ2-1,TRBV5-1,TGCGCCAGCAGCCCTGAGCGGGAGGGTACGTTCTACAATGAGCAGTTCTTC,CASSPEREGTFYNEQFF
NA,TRBD1,TRBJ1-1,TRBV7-2,TGTGCCAGCAGCGCCGCGACAGGGTATGGCACTGAAGCTTTCTTT,CASSAATGYGTEAFF